One T cell receptor beta chain is described in this entry. The V segment lost 10 bases and the J segment 6 bases; nucleotides outside the gene matches: 5. The CDR3 is made up of 13 amino acids. In germline, CDR1 is LNHDA, CDR2 SQIVND (reference sequence). The method was immunoSEQ multiplex PCR; TCRdb's version includes in-frame clones alone and lacks a portion of them. Of just under 65,000 clones in the sample, about 93% were seen once. This specimen comes from a study of T cell changes during pregnancy in multiple sclerosis. The source material was CD8+ T cells from peripheral blood mononuclear cells, sampled in the second trimester of pregnancy. The origin of this receptor is a female donor with multiple sclerosis, enrolled in a pregnancy study. V is TRBV19 and J is TRBJ2-1, with TRBD2 matching 11 bases. Written as DNA, the CDR3 is TGTGCCACGGGACTAGCGGAGAGCAATGAGCAGTTCTTC. It encodes CATGLAESNEQFF.